What follows describes a single T cell receptor (beta chain). No cognate antigen has been identified for it. Base qualities are not provided; no much larger clone lies one nucleotide away. The data originate from a study of cytomegalovirus exposure and HLA in healthy donors (dated by TCRdb to the late 2010s). In terms of the full investigation: The 550 to 750 repertoires of the first cohort and the 95 to 150 validation repertoires were produced on the same platform, according to a later analysis. Along with the approximately 670-subject first cohort, a separate validation cohort of over a hundred different subjects was used. The study was designed to test whether signatures of past pathogen exposure could be identified by cataloging public T cell receptors. To predict cytomegalovirus infection status, the study brought together high-throughput TCR immunosequencing, statistical association of individual TCRs with disease status, and machine learning. Results and caveats for the whole study, not just this receptor: Across donors, most TCR sequences were observed very rarely, whereas some public TCRs were present in many individuals. The classifier was reported to diagnose cytomegalovirus status with high specificity and sensitivity in both the original cohort and the validation cohort. A total of 150 to 200 TCR beta chains were listed by the study as associated with cytomegalovirus. It was suggested by the authors that the approach could potentially be generalized to other disease states and immunological phenotypes. Three of the identified cytomegalovirus-associated TCR beta chains were confirmed in vitro to be specific for cytomegalovirus antigens. All 110 or so repertoires were used to score co-occurrence in the validation cohort in a later analysis, because that analysis had no HLA typing for the cohort. Subsequent analysis determined that TCRs grouped into clusters in the first cohort also showed a tendency toward co-occurrence across the roughly 120 validation repertoires, and approximately 94% of cluster scores exceeded 0.

Libraries were built with the immunoSEQ multiplex PCR assay. Per the original workflow: A statistical classification framework was built to diagnose cytomegalovirus status from the catalog of TCR beta chain sequences. TCRdb took over this immuneACCESS table, retaining in-frame rearrangements with V and J assigned. Such tables are incomplete; in checked studies, under half of the missing clones stem from an unresolved V gene, and the remainder is unexplained. That table supplies the V and J calls and clone size; D and trimming were determined from the DNA. Within this sample are around 190,000 clones, with about 82% of them counted one time only. The ten largest account for roughly 1.6% of the sample. Counted from cysteine to phenylalanine, this CDR3 has 14 amino acids. Only the CDR3 DNA stays, 42 bases, in frame from base 1. V is shortened by 0 bases, J by 6 bases, and the region joining them spans 9 bases. In the germline V gene, CDR1 corresponds to SGHRS and CDR2 to YFSETQ.

The donors belonged to the validation cohort of about 110 subjects, which was separate from the approximately 700-subject first cohort. The clonotype comes from a woman aged 18-29 years in good health and CMV-seronegative. The sequencing sample was made of PBMCs. This receptor chain uses TRBV5-1 and TRBJ2-2; the D segment cannot be called with confidence. The CDR3 has the sequence CASSLVRVPGELFF. The sequenced DNA: TGCGCCAGCAGCTTGGTCCGGGTCCCCGGGGAGCTGTTTTTT.